This TCR beta chain emerged from a study of blood T cells in healthy people across ages. Study results and limitations: Naive and antigen-experienced cells could not be conclusively compared, given unsorted PBMCs.

A second PCR, run for about 7 to 11 cycles, used a sample-barcoded 5' primer plus a J-beta primer mix. TCRdb called the 5' RACE reads again in MiXCR, with one record for every CDR3 protein. Of hundreds of thousands of distinct CDR3 sequences listed, less than 70% were seen once; the top ten hold roughly two fifths. As regards this clonotype: Its specificity is unknown.

Samples had at least 6 million PBMCs isolated from them. Per sample, extraction of total RNA gave at least 5.5 micrograms in every case. This CDR3 is 18 amino acids long. The V call is TRBV21-1, the J call TRBJ1-5. TRBV21-1 is an annotated pseudogene. This receptor was identified in an older man in good health. Material: blood. CDR3 amino acids: CASSIKLRADYSNQPQHF. The CDR3 DNA is TGTGCCAGCAGCATTAAATTGCGGGCCGACTATAGCAATCAGCCCCAGCATTTT.